These T cell receptor beta chains were read from a single sample in a study of PD-L1 blockade in urothelial cancer. Some clones are missing from TCRdb's copy, which holds only in-frame ones; the method was immunoSEQ multiplex PCR. Among about 84,000 clones listed, roughly 87% were seen once. Sequencing used PBMCs, obtained around atezolizumab (anti-PD-L1) treatment. The receptors originated from a man between 70 and 80 years old with urothelial cancer. Each CDR3 is given with its conserved first and last residue. A D gene is named only where the DNA matches it firmly. Size is stated for part of the rows, as once, few or many counts, or as a class when the clone is expanded.

V: TRBV5-5
D: .
J: TRBJ1-3
size: .
CDR3: CASSLTQPGSSGNTIYF
DNA: TGTGCCAGCAGCTTGACACAGCCTGGGTCCTCTGGAAACACCATATATTTT

V: TRBV11-1
D: .
J: TRBJ2-5
size: once
CDR3: CASSLSGEETQYF
DNA: TGTGCCAGCAGCTTATCGGGAGAAGAGACCCAGTACTTC

V: TRBV30
D: .
J: TRBJ1-3
size: .
CDR3: CAWNVPGIGGNTIYF
DNA: TGTGCCTGGAATGTACCGGGAATCGGTGGAAACACCATATATTTT

V: TRBV6-5
D: .
J: TRBJ1-5
size: .
CDR3: CASRGGGNQPQHF
DNA: TGTGCCAGCCGCGGGGGTGGAAATCAGCCCCAGCATTTT

V: TRBV9
D: TRBD2
J: TRBJ2-2
size: .
CDR3: CASSWAGGENTGELFF
DNA: TGTGCCAGCAGCTGGGCCGGGGGGGAGAACACCGGGGAGCTGTTTTTT

V: TRBV11-3
D: .
J: TRBJ1-4
size: .
CDR3: CASSFQGSPNEKLFF
DNA: TGTGCCAGCAGCTTCCAGGGGTCGCCTAATGAAAAACTGTTTTTT

V: TRBV6-1
D: TRBD2
J: TRBJ2-7
size: few
CDR3: CASRAGEASYEQYF
DNA: TGTGCCAGCAGAGCGGGGGAGGCATCCTACGAGCAGTACTTC

V: TRBV4-2
D: TRBD2
J: TRBJ2-7
size: .
CDR3: CASSPWTSGSVNEQYF
DNA: TGTGCCAGCAGTCCGTGGACTAGCGGGAGCGTAAACGAGCAGTACTTC

V: TRBV12-5
D: TRBD2
J: TRBJ2-1
size: once
CDR3: CASGSGTSSYNEQFF
DNA: TGTGCTAGTGGGTCCGGGACTAGCTCCTACAATGAGCAGTTCTTC

V: TRBV4-2
D: .
J: TRBJ2-1
size: .
CDR3: CASSQAPGSSSYNEQFF
DNA: TGTGCCAGCAGCCAAGCCCCAGGGTCGAGCTCCTACAATGAGCAGTTCTTC

V: TRBV5-1
D: TRBD2
J: TRBJ2-3
size: .
CDR3: CASSLGTGLAGASDTQYF
DNA: TGCGCCAGCAGCTTGGGAACGGGCCTAGCGGGAGCTTCAGATACGCAGTATTTT

V: TRBV5-4
D: TRBD2
J: TRBJ2-3
size: .
CDR3: CASSPGGLAGKDTQYF
DNA: TGTGCCAGCAGCCCGGGGGGGCTAGCGGGAAAAGATACGCAGTATTTT

V: TRBV19
D: .
J: TRBJ1-5
size: .
CDR3: CASSINRSGQPQHF
DNA: TGTGCCAGTAGTATAAACAGGTCCGGTCAGCCCCAGCATTTT

V: TRBV6-6
D: .
J: TRBJ1-3
size: .
CDR3: CASSLTGEGNTIYF
DNA: TGTGCCAGCAGTTTGACAGGCGAAGGAAACACCATATATTTT

V: TRBV19
D: .
J: TRBJ2-7
size: .
CDR3: CASSIEAASYEQYF
DNA: TGTGCCAGTAGTATAGAGGCAGCGTCCTACGAGCAGTACTTC

V: TRBV18
D: .
J: TRBJ2-3
size: .
CDR3: CASSPPSPGIGSTDTQYF
DNA: TGTGCCAGCTCACCACCTTCCCCGGGGATTGGTAGCACAGATACGCAGTATTTT

V: TRBV2
D: TRBD1
J: TRBJ2-7
size: few
CDR3: CASRIGTGTYEQYF
DNA: TGTGCCAGCAGAATAGGGACAGGGACCTACGAGCAGTACTTC

V: TRBV5-1
D: .
J: TRBJ2-3
size: .
CDR3: CASSLQGTDTQYF
DNA: TGCGCCAGCAGCTTACAGGGTACAGATACGCAGTATTTT

V: TRBV29-1
D: .
J: TRBJ2-1
size: few
CDR3: CSHNRGNEQFF
DNA: TGCAGCCATAATAGGGGCAATGAGCAGTTCTTC

V: TRBV7-7
D: TRBD2
J: TRBJ2-7
size: .
CDR3: CASSLGPSGSAEQYF
DNA: TGTGCTAGCAGCTTAGGTCCTAGCGGGAGTGCCGAGCAGTACTTC

V: TRBV19
D: TRBD1
J: TRBJ1-5
size: once
CDR3: CASSLDRGIVSNQPQHF
DNA: TGTGCCAGTAGTTTGGACAGGGGAATAGTTAGCAATCAGCCCCAGCATTTT

V: TRBV2
D: TRBD1
J: TRBJ1-2
size: .
CDR3: CASSWDSEEYGYTF
DNA: TGTGCCAGCAGCTGGGACAGCGAAGAGTATGGCTACACCTTC

V: TRBV5-6
D: .
J: TRBJ1-2
size: .
CDR3: CASSSDTTYGYTF
DNA: TGTGCCAGCAGTTCGGACACGACCTATGGCTACACCTTC

V: TRBV19
D: TRBD2
J: TRBJ2-3
size: .
CDR3: CASSAPGLPITDTQYF
DNA: TGTGCCAGTAGTGCGCCGGGACTACCTATCACGGATACGCAGTATTTT

V: TRBV5-4
D: TRBD2
J: TRBJ2-7
size: .
CDR3: CASSYGLAGEYEQYF
DNA: TGTGCCAGCAGCTATGGACTAGCGGGGGAATACGAGCAGTACTTC

V: TRBV18
D: .
J: TRBJ1-1
size: few
CDR3: CASSRNRDMNTEAFF
DNA: TGTGCCAGCTCACGAAACAGAGATATGAACACTGAAGCTTTCTTT

V: TRBV5-4
D: TRBD2
J: TRBJ2-3
size: .
CDR3: CASRGPSGGAGTQYF
DNA: TGTGCCAGCAGGGGACCTAGCGGGGGGGCCGGGACGCAGTATTTT

V: TRBV19
D: .
J: TRBJ2-5
size: .
CDR3: CASSTTGETQYF
DNA: TGTGCCAGTAGTACCACGGGGGAGACCCAGTACTTC

V: TRBV7-9
D: TRBD1
J: TRBJ2-7
size: .
CDR3: CASSLTGNGEQYF
DNA: TGTGCCAGCAGCTTGACAGGGAACGGCGAGCAGTACTTC

V: TRBV19
D: TRBD1
J: TRBJ2-7
size: .
CDR3: CASSQNPGQGYEQYF
DNA: TGTGCCAGTAGTCAAAACCCGGGACAGGGCTACGAGCAGTACTTC

V: TRBV27
D: TRBD1
J: TRBJ2-3
size: once
CDR3: CASSPGQGVITDTQYF
DNA: TGTGCCAGCAGTCCCGGACAGGGGGTGATCACAGATACGCAGTATTTT

V: TRBV4-1
D: .
J: TRBJ1-5
size: .
CDR3: CASSQEGGMSHQPQHF
DNA: TGCGCCAGCAGCCAAGAAGGCGGAATGAGCCATCAGCCCCAGCATTTT

V: TRBV12-5
D: TRBD2
J: TRBJ2-3
size: .
CDR3: CASGLAGGPGTQYF
DNA: TGTGCTAGTGGTTTGGCGGGGGGGCCGGGTACGCAGTATTTT

V: TRBV11-3
D: .
J: TRBJ2-3
size: .
CDR3: CASSLAGHTSTDTQYF
DNA: TGTGCCAGCAGCTTAGCCGGACATACTAGCACAGATACGCAGTATTTT

V: TRBV6-5
D: .
J: TRBJ1-1
size: once
CDR3: CASSYSGVEAFF
DNA: TGTGCCAGCAGTTACTCGGGCGTTGAAGCTTTCTTT

V: TRBV15
D: TRBD2
J: TRBJ2-7
size: once
CDR3: CATSSGRESDEQYF
DNA: TGTGCCACCAGCAGCGGGCGGGAGTCCGACGAGCAGTACTTC

V: TRBV7-2
D: .
J: TRBJ2-3
size: .
CDR3: CASSFEGRTDTQYF
DNA: TGTGCCAGCAGCTTCGAAGGGAGGACAGATACGCAGTATTTT

V: TRBV5-1
D: .
J: TRBJ1-3
size: .
CDR3: CASSLGQVSGNTIYF
DNA: TGCGCCAGCAGCTTGGGACAGGTCTCTGGAAACACCATATATTTT

V: TRBV15
D: .
J: TRBJ1-2
size: few
CDR3: CATSRLNAGEGYTF
DNA: TGTGCCACCAGCAGGCTAAATGCAGGGGAAGGCTACACCTTC

V: TRBV6-1
D: .
J: TRBJ1-3
size: .
CDR3: CASSDSYGNTIYF
DNA: TGTGCCAGCAGTGACAGTTACGGAAACACCATATATTTT

V: TRBV18
D: .
J: TRBJ1-5
size: once
CDR3: CASSSGQNQPQHF
DNA: TGTGCCAGCTCATCCGGACAGAATCAGCCCCAGCATTTT

V: TRBV7-2
D: .
J: TRBJ1-4
size: .
CDR3: CASTTSTGGANEKLFF
DNA: TGTGCCAGCACCACCTCGACGGGAGGAGCTAATGAAAAACTGTTTTTT

V: TRBV14
D: TRBD2
J: TRBJ2-5
size: .
CDR3: CASSHLAGAGQETQYF
DNA: TGTGCCAGCAGCCATCTAGCGGGAGCGGGTCAAGAGACCCAGTACTTC

V: TRBV9
D: .
J: TRBJ2-3
size: .
CDR3: CASSPHAMRSSTDTQYF
DNA: TGTGCCAGCAGCCCCCACGCGATGCGGTCTAGCACAGATACGCAGTATTTT